This T cell receptor beta chain was sequenced for a study of cytomegalovirus exposure and HLA in healthy donors. Whole-study results and caveats: Looking again later, the authors saw that most CMV-associated TCR beta chains seemed HLA-restricted. Rare sequences made up most TCRs, while some public TCRs were found in many donors. An ancestry cluster, one associated with Asian ancestry, reportedly showed fewer N-insertions than the approximately 670-donor mean in a later analysis.

All the people who gave samples were healthy bone marrow donors. This clone came up once. Its cognate antigen is unknown. From germline, CDR1 is LGHNA and CDR2 YNFKEQ. The CDR3 loop spans 19 amino acids. Unmatched junction bases numbered 15, after V lost 4 bases and J lost 1 base. Use of 60 Vbeta and 13 Jbeta primers characterized the PCR. Clones were sequenced by immunoSEQ multiplex PCR, and TCRdb holds only the in-frame ones, with some missing. The sample lists nearly 200,000 clones, 70% to 80% occurring once. The clonotype originates from a woman aged 25-40 years in good health and CMV-seropositive. Sample: PBMCs. The gene calls are TRBV4-2 and TRBJ1-5, with 8 bases lining up with TRBD1. CDR3: CASSRRDRWVEGSNQPQHF. The CDR3 DNA sequence: TGTGCCAGCAGCCGGAGGGACAGGTGGGTTGAAGGGAGCAATCAGCCCCAGCATTTT.